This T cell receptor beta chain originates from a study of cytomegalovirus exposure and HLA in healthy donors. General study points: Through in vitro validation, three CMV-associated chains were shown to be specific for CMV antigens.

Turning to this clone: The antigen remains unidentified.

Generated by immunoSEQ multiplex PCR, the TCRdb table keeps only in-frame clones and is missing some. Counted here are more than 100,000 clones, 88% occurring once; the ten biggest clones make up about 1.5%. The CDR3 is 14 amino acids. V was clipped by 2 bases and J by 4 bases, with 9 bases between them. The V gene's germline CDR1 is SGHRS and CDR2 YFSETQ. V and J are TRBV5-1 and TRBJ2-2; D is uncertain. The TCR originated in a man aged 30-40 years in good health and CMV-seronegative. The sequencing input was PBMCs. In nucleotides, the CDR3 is TGCGCCAGCAGCTTTCAAGGCGGCACCGGGGAGCTGTTTTTT. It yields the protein CASSFQGGTGELFF.